This note documents a single T cell receptor (beta chain) sequence. Its specificity is not known. This entry comes from a study of read filtering for tumor transcriptome and immune sequencing. Study outcomes and limitations: Dropping single-read clonotypes raised IR-seq and RNA-seq shared-clonotype correlation. Single-read clonotypes: about 82% of IR-seq clonotypes (around 3.6% of reads), 74.6% of RNA-seq clonotypes (roughly 43% of reads).

The library was built from roughly 400 ng RNA with molecular barcoded adaptors for alpha/delta and beta/gamma chains. TCRdb recomputed calls from the reads with MiXCR, one row per CDR3 protein. The profile shows around 130,000 distinct CDR3 sequences, roughly 13% of them singletons. Trimming stripped 5 bases from V and 4 bases from J, with 18 bases between. The CDR3 runs 16 residues. CDR1 LNHDA and CDR2 SQIVND come from the germline V gene (reference sequence). The sequenced sample was a population of CD138-negative cells sorted from bone marrow. The rearrangement uses TRBV19 and TRBJ1-5; perhaps TRBD1 as D (5 bases). This receptor was obtained from a donor aged 40 or over with multiple myeloma. The CDR3 loop is CASSPPGGWSNQPQHF. The CDR3 bases are TGTGCCAGTAGTCCCCCGGGGGGTTGGTCTAATCAGCCCCAGCATTTT.